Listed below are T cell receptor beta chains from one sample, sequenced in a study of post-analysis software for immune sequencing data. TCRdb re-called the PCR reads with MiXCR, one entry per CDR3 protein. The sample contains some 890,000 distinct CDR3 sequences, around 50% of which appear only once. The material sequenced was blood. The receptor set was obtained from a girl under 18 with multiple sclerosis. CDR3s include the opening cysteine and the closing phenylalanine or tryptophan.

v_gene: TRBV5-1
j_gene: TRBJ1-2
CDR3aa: CASSLAQAGNYGYTF

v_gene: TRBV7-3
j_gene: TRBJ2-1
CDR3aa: CASSTGLAGGGNEQFF

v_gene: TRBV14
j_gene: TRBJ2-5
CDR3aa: CASSRRGSGQGYQETQYF

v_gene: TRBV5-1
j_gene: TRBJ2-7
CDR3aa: CASSLEAEQYF

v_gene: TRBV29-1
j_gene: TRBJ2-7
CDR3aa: CSVETGTSGSTYEQYF

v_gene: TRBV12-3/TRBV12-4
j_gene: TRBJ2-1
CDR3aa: CASHEASGGYNEQFF

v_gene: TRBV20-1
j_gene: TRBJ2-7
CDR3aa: CSAVGQPTYEQYF

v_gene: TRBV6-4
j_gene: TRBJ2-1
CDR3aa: CASSPQTSGSGNEQFF

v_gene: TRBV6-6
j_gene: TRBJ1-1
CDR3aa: CASSYSMGTEAFF

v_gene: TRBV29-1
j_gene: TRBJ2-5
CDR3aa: CSVGSGQAIKTQYF

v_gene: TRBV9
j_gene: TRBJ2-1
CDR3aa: CASSPRGGQYNEQFF

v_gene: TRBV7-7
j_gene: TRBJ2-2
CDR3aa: CASSLNPGTNTGELFF

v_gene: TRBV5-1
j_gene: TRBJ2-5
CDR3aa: CASSVGQGHETQYF

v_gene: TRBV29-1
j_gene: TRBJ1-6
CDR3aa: CSVREGNSPLHF

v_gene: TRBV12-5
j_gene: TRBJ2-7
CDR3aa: CASGLVAGTGSSYEQYF

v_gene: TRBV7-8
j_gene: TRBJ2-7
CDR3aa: CASSLAILLAGDAYEQYF

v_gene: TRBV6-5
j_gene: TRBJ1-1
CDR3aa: CASSYRGQGLNTEAFF

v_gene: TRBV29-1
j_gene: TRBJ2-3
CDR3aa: CSVDSGVLTDTQYF

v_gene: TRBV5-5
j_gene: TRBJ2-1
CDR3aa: CASSFGTSEAHREQFF

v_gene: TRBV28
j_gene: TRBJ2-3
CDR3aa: CASSSQTSGGANTQYF

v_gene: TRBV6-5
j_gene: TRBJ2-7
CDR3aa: CASSYRGAEATGRPYEQYF

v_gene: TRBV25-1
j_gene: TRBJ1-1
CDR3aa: CASSEYTYTNAEAFF

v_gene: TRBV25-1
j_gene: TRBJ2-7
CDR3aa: CASSTVYEQYF

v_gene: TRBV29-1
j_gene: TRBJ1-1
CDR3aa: CSVDGLNTEAFF

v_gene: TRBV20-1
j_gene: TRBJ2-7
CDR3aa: CSARARSGSYEQYF

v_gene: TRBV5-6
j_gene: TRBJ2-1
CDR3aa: CASSLSPRVGNEQFF

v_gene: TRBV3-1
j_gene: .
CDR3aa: CASSQGTIPSEQYF

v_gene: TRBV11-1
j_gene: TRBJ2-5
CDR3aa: CASSLSGTGGAETPIEETQYF

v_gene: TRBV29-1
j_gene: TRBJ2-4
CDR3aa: CSVEDLRGREVGIQYF

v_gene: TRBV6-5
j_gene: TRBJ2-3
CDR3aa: CASSYGPLGGTDTQYF

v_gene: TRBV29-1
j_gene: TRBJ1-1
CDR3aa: CSVGPRSGGNTEAFF

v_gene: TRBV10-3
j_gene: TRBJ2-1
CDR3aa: CAIQGGAYYNEQFF

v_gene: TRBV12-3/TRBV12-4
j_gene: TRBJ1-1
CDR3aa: CASSLVSGGGGTEAFF

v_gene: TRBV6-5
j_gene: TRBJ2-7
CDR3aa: CASKQTTGGSYEQYF

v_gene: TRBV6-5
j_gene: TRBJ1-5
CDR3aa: CASRSRGYSNQPQHF

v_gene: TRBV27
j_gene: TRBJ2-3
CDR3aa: CASSLSSGYPDTQYF

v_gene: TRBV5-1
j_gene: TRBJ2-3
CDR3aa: CASSLTGTSTDTQYF

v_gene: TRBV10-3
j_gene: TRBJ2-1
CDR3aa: CAISGRASGRFDEQFF

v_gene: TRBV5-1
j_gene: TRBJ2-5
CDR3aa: CASSLVAGGPSETQYF

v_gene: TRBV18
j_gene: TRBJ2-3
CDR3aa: CASSPRGRSTDTQYF

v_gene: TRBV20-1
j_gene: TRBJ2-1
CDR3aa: CSAREGVGHLIANNEQFF

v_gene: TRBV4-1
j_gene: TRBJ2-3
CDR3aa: CASSQESRADTQYF

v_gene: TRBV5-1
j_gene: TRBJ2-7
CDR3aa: CASSPLGLAGGPFSYEQYF

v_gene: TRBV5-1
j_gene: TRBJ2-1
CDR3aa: CASSLGWREAYNEQFF

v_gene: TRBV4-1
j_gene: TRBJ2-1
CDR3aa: CASSQHYGRGAYEQFF

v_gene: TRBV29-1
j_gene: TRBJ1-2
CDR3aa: CSAVDPGANYGYTF

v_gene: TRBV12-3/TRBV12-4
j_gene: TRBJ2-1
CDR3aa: CASSPFPWDREDNEQFF

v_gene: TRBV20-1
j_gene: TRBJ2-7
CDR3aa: CSASRDRGLSEQYF

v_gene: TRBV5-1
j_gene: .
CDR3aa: CASRVAGESSSYEQYF

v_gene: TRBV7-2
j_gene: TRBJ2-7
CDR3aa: CASSWLTGPNEQYF

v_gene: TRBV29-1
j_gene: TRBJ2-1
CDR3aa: CSALVPPPGQGVVYEQFF

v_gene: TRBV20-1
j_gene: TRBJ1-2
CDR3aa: CSARVDGGLLGYGYTF

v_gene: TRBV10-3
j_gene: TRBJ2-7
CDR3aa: CATRGGPSSYEQYF

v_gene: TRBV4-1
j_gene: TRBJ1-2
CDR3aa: CASSQDPEEPYGYTF

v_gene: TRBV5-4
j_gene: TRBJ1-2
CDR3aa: CASRQQTLYGYTF

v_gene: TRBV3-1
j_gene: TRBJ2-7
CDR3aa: CVSSQETYSYEQYF

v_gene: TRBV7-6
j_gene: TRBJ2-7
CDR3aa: CASSYGQESSYEQYF

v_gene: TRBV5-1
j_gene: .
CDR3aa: CASSRDRVRSYNEQYF

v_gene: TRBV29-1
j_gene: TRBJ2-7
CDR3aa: CSGGLPYEQYF

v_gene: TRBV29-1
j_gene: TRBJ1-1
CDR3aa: CSVEDRTMGQAAGAFF